This T cell receptor (beta chain) was recorded in a study of blood T cell repertoires in COVID-19. The assay was immunoSEQ multiplex PCR, and TCRdb's table has in-frame clones only and misses some. The profile shows more than 50,000 clones, less than 90% of them singletons. This clonotype was obtained from a woman aged 60-70 years with acute or convalescent COVID-19. Input material: peripheral blood.

The CDR3 DNA reads as TGTGCCAGCAGTGAACCCCCCCCAGGTCCTAATGGCTACACCTTC. As protein: CASSEPPPGPNGYTF. The chain links TRBV6-1 to TRBJ1-2; unclear D gene. Germline V CDR1 and CDR2: MNHNS, SASEGT. CDR3 size: 15 residues. The V and J ends lost 2 bases and 6 bases respectively, with 16 bases between them.